These T cell receptor beta chains were read from a single sample in a study of blood T cell repertoires in COVID-19. TCRdb's copy holds only in-frame clones and misses some; the assay was immunoSEQ multiplex PCR. This sample carries more than 150,000 clones, roughly 76% of them seen once, and the ten largest clones take around 10%. The sequenced sample was peripheral blood. The receptors derive from an elderly woman with COVID-19, enrolled during active disease. CDR3s include the opening cysteine and the closing phenylalanine or tryptophan. Each record gives: J gene, V gene, clone size, D gene, CDR3 protein, CDR3 DNA. D genes are given only for firm matches. Rows may omit the clone size; those that give it use once, few, many or a size class.

j_gene: TRBJ2-5
v_gene: TRBV5-1
abundance: once
d_gene: -
CDR3aa: CASSLFGVAGETQYF
CDR3nt: TGCGCCAGCAGCTTGTTCGGGGTGGCGGGGGAGACCCAGTACTTC

j_gene: TRBJ2-5
v_gene: TRBV7-2
abundance: -
d_gene: TRBD2
CDR3aa: CASSPGLALKTQYF
CDR3nt: TGTGCCAGCAGCCCCGGACTAGCGTTAAAGACCCAGTACTTC

j_gene: TRBJ2-7
v_gene: TRBV7-9
abundance: few
d_gene: TRBD1
CDR3aa: CASSARTGGSYEQYF
CDR3nt: TGTGCCAGCAGCGCCCGGACAGGGGGCTCCTACGAGCAGTACTTC

j_gene: TRBJ1-1
v_gene: TRBV5-4
abundance: -
d_gene: -
CDR3aa: CASSSQQGTEAFF
CDR3nt: TGTGCCAGCAGCTCTCAACAGGGAACTGAAGCTTTCTTT

j_gene: TRBJ2-1
v_gene: TRBV7-8
abundance: -
d_gene: TRBD2
CDR3aa: CASSLWAGETYNEQFF
CDR3nt: TGTGCCAGCAGCTTATGGGCGGGGGAGACCTACAATGAGCAGTTCTTC

j_gene: TRBJ2-5
v_gene: TRBV11-3
abundance: -
d_gene: TRBD2
CDR3aa: CASSPQAGGGETQYF
CDR3nt: TGTGCCAGCAGCCCCCAGGCGGGGGGCGGAGAGACCCAGTACTTC

j_gene: TRBJ2-1
v_gene: TRBV27
abundance: once
d_gene: -
CDR3aa: CASSFWALDEQFF
CDR3nt: TGTGCCAGCAGTTTCTGGGCGCTCGATGAGCAGTTCTTC

j_gene: TRBJ2-3
v_gene: TRBV5-6
abundance: -
d_gene: -
CDR3aa: CASRARGAQYF
CDR3nt: TGTGCCAGCAGGGCTCGCGGGGCGCAGTATTTT

j_gene: TRBJ1-1
v_gene: TRBV5-1
abundance: -
d_gene: TRBD1
CDR3aa: CASSTIIQGAEAFF
CDR3nt: TGCGCCAGCAGCACAATCATACAGGGGGCTGAAGCTTTCTTT

j_gene: TRBJ1-2
v_gene: TRBV19
abundance: -
d_gene: TRBD1
CDR3aa: CASSSRQGRGYTF
CDR3nt: TGTGCCAGTAGTTCTAGACAGGGGCGCGGCTACACCTTC

j_gene: TRBJ2-1
v_gene: TRBV1
abundance: -
d_gene: -
CDR3aa: CTSKGQDPQKLVTPYNEQFF
CDR3nt: TGCACCAGCAAAGGACAGGATCCACAAAAACTAGTTACCCCCTACAATGAGCAGTTCTTC

j_gene: TRBJ2-5
v_gene: TRBV7-2
abundance: -
d_gene: TRBD1
CDR3aa: CASSQDRGGQETQYF
CDR3nt: TGTGCCAGCAGCCAGGACAGGGGTGGCCAAGAGACCCAGTACTTC

j_gene: TRBJ1-2
v_gene: TRBV7-3
abundance: -
d_gene: -
CDR3aa: CASSLTAARGIDGYTF
CDR3nt: TGTGCCAGCAGCTTAACGGCCGCCAGGGGCATAGATGGCTACACCTTC

j_gene: TRBJ2-7
v_gene: TRBV5-1
abundance: -
d_gene: TRBD1
CDR3aa: CASSPGDRPYQQYF
CDR3nt: TGCGCCAGCAGCCCAGGGGACAGGCCCTACCAGCAGTACTTC

j_gene: TRBJ1-2
v_gene: TRBV2
abundance: -
d_gene: -
CDR3aa: CASSGQAYGYTF
CDR3nt: TGTGCCAGCAGTGGACAAGCCTATGGCTACACCTTC

j_gene: TRBJ2-1
v_gene: TRBV20-1
abundance: -
d_gene: TRBD1
CDR3aa: CSAEKQGYRFF
CDR3nt: TGCAGTGCTGAGAAACAGGGGTATCGGTTCTTC

j_gene: TRBJ2-3
v_gene: TRBV19
abundance: -
d_gene: TRBD2
CDR3aa: CASSIGLAGVTDTQYF
CDR3nt: TGTGCCAGTAGTATAGGTCTAGCGGGAGTCACAGATACGCAGTATTTT

j_gene: TRBJ2-3
v_gene: TRBV9
abundance: -
d_gene: -
CDR3aa: CASSVRVLGTQYF
CDR3nt: TGTGCCAGCAGCGTACGGGTGTTAGGTACGCAGTATTTT

j_gene: TRBJ1-1
v_gene: TRBV7-9
abundance: -
d_gene: -
CDR3aa: CASSRRENTEAFF
CDR3nt: TGTGCCAGCAGCCGACGGGAGAACACTGAAGCTTTCTTT

j_gene: TRBJ2-7
v_gene: TRBV6-5
abundance: -
d_gene: TRBD2
CDR3aa: CASSSSGRASYEQYF
CDR3nt: TGTGCCAGCAGTTCCAGCGGGAGGGCCTCCTACGAGCAGTACTTC

j_gene: TRBJ1-2
v_gene: TRBV6-2/TRBV6-3
abundance: -
d_gene: -
CDR3aa: CASSPDSNYGYTF
CDR3nt: TGTGCCAGCAGCCCTGACAGTAACTATGGCTACACCTTC

j_gene: TRBJ1-2
v_gene: TRBV19
abundance: -
d_gene: -
CDR3aa: CAAGFSGYGYTF
CDR3nt: TGTGCTGCAGGGTTTTCCGGCTATGGCTACACCTTC

j_gene: TRBJ2-1
v_gene: TRBV28
abundance: -
d_gene: TRBD2
CDR3aa: CASKLADYNEQFF
CDR3nt: TGTGCCAGCAAACTAGCGGATTACAATGAGCAGTTCTTC

j_gene: TRBJ2-6
v_gene: TRBV6-1
abundance: -
d_gene: -
CDR3aa: CASSGEAGAEYSGANVLTF
CDR3nt: TGTGCCAGCAGTGGAGAGGCTGGCGCCGAATACTCTGGGGCCAACGTCCTGACTTTC

j_gene: TRBJ1-2
v_gene: TRBV2
abundance: -
d_gene: TRBD1
CDR3aa: CASSLTGDRGYTF
CDR3nt: TGTGCCAGCAGTCTGACAGGGGACCGTGGCTACACCTTC

j_gene: TRBJ2-2
v_gene: TRBV28
abundance: -
d_gene: TRBD2
CDR3aa: CASSFGLAGVGGELFF
CDR3nt: TGTGCCAGCAGTTTCGGACTAGCGGGAGTAGGCGGGGAGCTGTTTTTT

j_gene: TRBJ1-5
v_gene: TRBV27
abundance: -
d_gene: TRBD1
CDR3aa: CASSFRWTGDDQPQHF
CDR3nt: TGTGCCAGCAGTTTTCGGTGGACAGGGGACGATCAGCCCCAGCATTTT

j_gene: TRBJ1-3
v_gene: TRBV7-2
abundance: -
d_gene: -
CDR3aa: CASSATAGNTIYF
CDR3nt: TGTGCCAGCAGCGCGACAGCTGGAAACACCATATATTTT

j_gene: TRBJ2-5
v_gene: TRBV11-2
abundance: -
d_gene: -
CDR3aa: CASSLIGIQTQYF
CDR3nt: TGTGCCAGCAGCTTGATCGGGATACAGACCCAGTACTTC

j_gene: TRBJ1-4
v_gene: TRBV7-9
abundance: -
d_gene: -
CDR3aa: CASSAQGMANEKLFF
CDR3nt: TGTGCCAGCAGCGCACAGGGAATGGCTAATGAAAAACTGTTTTTT

j_gene: TRBJ1-5
v_gene: TRBV18
abundance: -
d_gene: -
CDR3aa: CASSSRNQPQHF
CDR3nt: TGTGCCAGCTCAAGCCGCAATCAGCCCCAGCATTTT

j_gene: TRBJ1-1
v_gene: TRBV10-3
abundance: -
d_gene: -
CDR3aa: CASWGGIGVNTEAFF
CDR3nt: TGTGCCAGCTGGGGGGGGATTGGGGTGAACACTGAAGCTTTCTTT

j_gene: TRBJ2-3
v_gene: TRBV7-2
abundance: -
d_gene: -
CDR3aa: CASSALGIAASTDTQYF
CDR3nt: TGTGCCAGCAGCGCCCTAGGGATAGCGGCTAGCACAGATACGCAGTATTTT

j_gene: TRBJ1-5
v_gene: TRBV7-8
abundance: -
d_gene: -
CDR3aa: CASSPRTDLSNQPQHF
CDR3nt: TGTGCCAGCAGCCCACGGACAGACCTAAGCAATCAGCCCCAGCATTTT

j_gene: TRBJ1-2
v_gene: TRBV7-9
abundance: -
d_gene: -
CDR3aa: CAINTQTGTSLQSYTF
CDR3nt: TGTGCCATAAACACACAGACCGGGACTTCTCTTCAGAGCTACACCTTC

j_gene: TRBJ1-4
v_gene: TRBV7-2
abundance: -
d_gene: -
CDR3aa: CASSGQGAANEKLFF
CDR3nt: TGTGCCAGCAGCGGCCAAGGTGCGGCTAATGAAAAACTGTTTTTT

j_gene: TRBJ1-1
v_gene: TRBV27
abundance: -
d_gene: -
CDR3aa: CASSGLLHTEAFF
CDR3nt: TGTGCCAGCAGTGGACTGCTCCACACTGAAGCTTTCTTT

j_gene: TRBJ2-7
v_gene: TRBV27
abundance: -
d_gene: -
CDR3aa: CASSLRPGKSYEQYF
CDR3nt: TGTGCCAGCAGTTTAAGGCCCGGGAAGAGCTACGAGCAGTACTTC

j_gene: TRBJ1-6
v_gene: TRBV9
abundance: -
d_gene: -
CDR3aa: CASSPRGGNSPLHF
CDR3nt: TGTGCCAGCAGCCCGCGTGGGGGGAATTCACCCCTCCACTTT

j_gene: TRBJ1-3
v_gene: TRBV30
abundance: -
d_gene: -
CDR3aa: CAWSVGSAGNTIYF
CDR3nt: TGTGCCTGGAGTGTCGGCAGCGCTGGAAACACCATATATTTT